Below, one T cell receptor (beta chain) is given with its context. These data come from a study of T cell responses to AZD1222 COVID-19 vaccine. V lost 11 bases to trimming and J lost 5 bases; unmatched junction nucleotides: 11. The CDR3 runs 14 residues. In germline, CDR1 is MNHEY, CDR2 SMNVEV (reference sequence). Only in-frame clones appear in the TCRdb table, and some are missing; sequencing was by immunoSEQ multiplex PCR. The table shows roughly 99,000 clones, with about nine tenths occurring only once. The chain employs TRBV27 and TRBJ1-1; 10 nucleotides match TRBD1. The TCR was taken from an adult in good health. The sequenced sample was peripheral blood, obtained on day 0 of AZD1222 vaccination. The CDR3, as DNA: TGTGCCGCCGGGAGGGGACAGGGGTATACTGAAGCTTTCTTT. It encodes CAAGRGQGYTEAFF.